The clone carrying this TCR beta chain was observed many times. Its antigen is currently unknown. TCRdb processed the 5' RACE reads anew with MiXCR; each CDR3 protein has one entry. This sample has 400,000 to 450,000 distinct CDR3 sequences, with more than 15% found just once. This CDR3 is built from 14 residues. V lost 3 bases and J 3 bases, leaving 12 bases between the germline ends. CDR1 SGHRS and CDR2 YFSETQ come from the germline V gene. The data stem from a study of CD8 T cells in ankylosing spondylitis. Broader study findings: Within matched ankylosing spondylitis synovial fluid, disease-linked clones were reportedly significantly enriched. Seemingly characteristic of ankylosing spondylitis blood was a TCR beta motif consisting of eight highly homologous variants.

The TCR comes from a male donor with ankylosing spondylitis. The specimen was blood, either unsorted or a sorted T cell fraction (not recorded which). This sequence joins TRBV5-1 and TRBJ1-1; perhaps TRBD1 as D (6 bases). The CDR3 reads CASSSGDSYTEAFF. The CDR3 DNA sequence: TGCGCCAGCAGCTCAGGGGACTCCTACACTGAAGCTTTCTTT.